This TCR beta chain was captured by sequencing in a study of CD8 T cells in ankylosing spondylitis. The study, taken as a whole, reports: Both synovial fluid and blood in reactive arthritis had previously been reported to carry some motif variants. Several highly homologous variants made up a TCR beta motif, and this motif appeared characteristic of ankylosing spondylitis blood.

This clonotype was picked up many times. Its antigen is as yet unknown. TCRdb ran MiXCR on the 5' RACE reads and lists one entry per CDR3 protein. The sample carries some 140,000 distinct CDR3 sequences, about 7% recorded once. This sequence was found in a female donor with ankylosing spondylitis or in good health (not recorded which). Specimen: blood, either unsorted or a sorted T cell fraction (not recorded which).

CDR3 nucleotides: TGTGCCAGCAGCCCCCAACCGGGAGCGAACACCGGGGAGCTGTTTTTT. Protein: CASSPQPGANTGELFF. The chain has TRBV3-1 and TRBJ2-2; possibly TRBD2 for D (6 bases). Trimming shortened V by 4 bases and J by 0 bases, and 12 bases separated the two germline ends. The CDR3 runs to 16 residues. Germline V gene sequence: CDR1 LGHDT, CDR2 YNNKEL (reference sequence).